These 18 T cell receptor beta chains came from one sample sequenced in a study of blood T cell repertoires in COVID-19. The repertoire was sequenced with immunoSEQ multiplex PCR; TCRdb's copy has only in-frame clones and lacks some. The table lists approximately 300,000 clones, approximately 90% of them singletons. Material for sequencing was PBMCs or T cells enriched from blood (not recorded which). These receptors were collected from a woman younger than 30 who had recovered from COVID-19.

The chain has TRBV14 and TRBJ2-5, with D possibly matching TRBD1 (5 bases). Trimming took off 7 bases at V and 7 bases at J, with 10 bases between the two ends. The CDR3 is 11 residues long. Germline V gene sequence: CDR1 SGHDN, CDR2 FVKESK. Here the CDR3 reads CASIPQGTQYF. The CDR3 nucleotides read TGTGCCAGCATCCCTCAGGGGACCCAGTACTTC. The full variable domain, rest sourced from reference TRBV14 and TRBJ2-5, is EAGVTQFPSHSVIEKGQTVTLRCDPISGHDNLYWYRRVMGKEIKFLLHFVKESKQDESGMPNNRFLAERTGGTYSTLKVQPAELEDSGVYFCASIPQGTQYFGPGTRLLVL.

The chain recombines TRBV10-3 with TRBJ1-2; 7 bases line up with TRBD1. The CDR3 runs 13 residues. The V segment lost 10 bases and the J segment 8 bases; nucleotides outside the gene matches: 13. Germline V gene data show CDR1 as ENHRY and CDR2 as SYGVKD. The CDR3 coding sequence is TGTGCCACCACGACCCGGGCAGGGGGAGGCTACACCTTC. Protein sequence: CATTTRAGGGYTF.

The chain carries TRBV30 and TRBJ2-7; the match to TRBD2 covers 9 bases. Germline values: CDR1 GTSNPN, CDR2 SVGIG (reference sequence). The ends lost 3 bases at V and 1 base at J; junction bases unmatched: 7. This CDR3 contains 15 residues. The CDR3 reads CAWRGGAGGSYEQYF. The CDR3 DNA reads TGTGCCTGGAGGGGGGGAGCGGGAGGATCCTACGAGCAGTACTTC.

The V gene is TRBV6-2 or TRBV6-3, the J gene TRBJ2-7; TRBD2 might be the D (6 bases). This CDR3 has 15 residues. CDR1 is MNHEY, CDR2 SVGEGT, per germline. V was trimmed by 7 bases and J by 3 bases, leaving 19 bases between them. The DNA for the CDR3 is TGTGCCAGCACCCCCGTCGCTAGCGTTCTCTACGAGCAGTACTTC. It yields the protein CASTPVASVLYEQYF.

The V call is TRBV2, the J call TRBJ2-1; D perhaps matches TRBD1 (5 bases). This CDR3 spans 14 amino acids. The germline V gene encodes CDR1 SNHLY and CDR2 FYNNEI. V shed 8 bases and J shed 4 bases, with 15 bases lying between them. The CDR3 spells CASGTGPGYNEQFF. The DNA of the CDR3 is TGTGCCAGCGGAACAGGCCCGGGTTACAATGAGCAGTTCTTC.

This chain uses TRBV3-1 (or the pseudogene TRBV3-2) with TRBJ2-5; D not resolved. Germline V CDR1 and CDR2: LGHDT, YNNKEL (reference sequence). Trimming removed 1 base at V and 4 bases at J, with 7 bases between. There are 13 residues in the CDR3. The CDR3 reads CASSQVSGETQYF. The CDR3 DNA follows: TGTGCCAGCAGCCAAGTGTCGGGAGAGACCCAGTACTTC.

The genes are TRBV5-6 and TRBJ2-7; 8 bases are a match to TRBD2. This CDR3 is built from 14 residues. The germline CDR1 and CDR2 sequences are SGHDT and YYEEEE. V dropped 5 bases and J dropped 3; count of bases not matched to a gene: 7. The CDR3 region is CASRSGGSNYEQYF. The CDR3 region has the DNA TGTGCCAGCAGATCGGGAGGGAGCAACTACGAGCAGTACTTC. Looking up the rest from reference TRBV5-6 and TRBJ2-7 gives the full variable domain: DAGVTQSPTHLIKTRGQQVTLRCSPKSGHDTVSWYQQALGQGPQFIFQYYEEEERQRGNFPDRFSGHQFPNYSSELNVNALLLGDSALYLCASRSGGSNYEQYFGPGTRLTVT.

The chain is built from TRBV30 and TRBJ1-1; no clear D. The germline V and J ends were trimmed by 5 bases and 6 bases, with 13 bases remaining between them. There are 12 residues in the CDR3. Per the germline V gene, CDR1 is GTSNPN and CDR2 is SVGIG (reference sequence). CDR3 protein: CAWDQGRAEAFF. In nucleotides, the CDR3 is TGTGCCTGGGACCAAGGGCGGGCTGAAGCTTTCTTT.

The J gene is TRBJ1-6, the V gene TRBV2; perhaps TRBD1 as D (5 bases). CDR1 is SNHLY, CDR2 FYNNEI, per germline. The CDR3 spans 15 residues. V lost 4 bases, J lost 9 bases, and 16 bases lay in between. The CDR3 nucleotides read TGTGCCAGCAGTGCCAGGGTCCCTATGGGTTCACCCCTCCACTTT. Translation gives CASSARVPMGSPLHF.

Here the CDR3 DNA reads TGTGCCAGCAGTGAAAGAACGAGTGAAGCTTTCTTT. This translates into CASSERTSEAFF. The chain combines TRBV2 with TRBJ1-1, with D hard to call. The CDR3 is 12 residues long. From germline, CDR1 is SNHLY and CDR2 FYNNEI. The V end lost 2 bases, the J end lost 7 bases, and 8 bases lay between the germline ends.

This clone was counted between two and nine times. CDR3 DNA sequence: TGTGCCAGCAGCTTAACGGAAATAACAGGAACCCTCTATGGCTACACCTTC. Encoded protein: CASSLTEITGTLYGYTF. This sequence joins TRBV7-9 and TRBJ1-2; perhaps TRBD1 as D (5 bases). Trimming took 2 bases from V and 4 from J, leaving 20 bases between them. Germline loops: CDR1 SEHNR, CDR2 FQNEAQ (reference sequence). The CDR3 spans 17 residues.

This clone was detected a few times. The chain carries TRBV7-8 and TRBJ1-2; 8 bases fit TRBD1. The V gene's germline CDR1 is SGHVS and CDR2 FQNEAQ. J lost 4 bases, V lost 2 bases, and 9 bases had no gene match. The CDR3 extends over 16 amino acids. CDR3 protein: CASSLTWGQVAYGYTF. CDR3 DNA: TGTGCCAGCAGCTTAACATGGGGACAGGTCGCCTATGGCTACACCTTC.

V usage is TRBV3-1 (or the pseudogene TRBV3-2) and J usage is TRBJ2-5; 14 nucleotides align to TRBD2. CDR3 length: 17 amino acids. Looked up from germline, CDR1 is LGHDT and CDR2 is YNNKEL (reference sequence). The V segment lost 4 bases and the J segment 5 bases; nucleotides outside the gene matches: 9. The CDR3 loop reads CASSRGTSGGQLETQYF. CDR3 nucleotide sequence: TGTGCCAGCAGCCGCGGGACTAGCGGGGGCCAGCTGGAGACCCAGTACTTC.

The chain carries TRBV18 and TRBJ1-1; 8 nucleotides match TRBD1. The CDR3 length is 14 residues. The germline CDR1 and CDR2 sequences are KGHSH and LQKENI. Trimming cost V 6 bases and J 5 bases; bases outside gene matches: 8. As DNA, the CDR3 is TGTGCCAGCTCCCCGACAGGGGCACGTACTGAAGCTTTCTTT. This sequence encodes CASSPTGARTEAFF. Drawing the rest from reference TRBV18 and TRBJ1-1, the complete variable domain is NAGVMQNPRHLVRRRGQEARLRCSPMKGHSHVYWYRQLPEEGLKFMVYLQKENIIDESGMPKERFSAEFPKEGPSILRIQQVVRGDSAAYFCASSPTGARTEAFFGQGTRLTVV.

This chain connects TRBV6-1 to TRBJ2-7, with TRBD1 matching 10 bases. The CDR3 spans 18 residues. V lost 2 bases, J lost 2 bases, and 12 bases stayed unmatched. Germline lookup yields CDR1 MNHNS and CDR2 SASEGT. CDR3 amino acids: CASSERNNRDRGPYEQYF. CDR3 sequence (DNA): TGTGCCAGCAGTGAACGGAATAACCGGGACAGGGGCCCCTACGAGCAGTACTTC.

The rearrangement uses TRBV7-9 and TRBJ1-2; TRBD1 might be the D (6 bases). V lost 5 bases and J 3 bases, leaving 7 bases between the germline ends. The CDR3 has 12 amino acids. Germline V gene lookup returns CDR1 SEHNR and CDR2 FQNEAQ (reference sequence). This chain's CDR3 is CASSRTDYGYTF. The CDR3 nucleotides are TGTGCCAGCAGCAGGACAGACTATGGCTACACCTTC.

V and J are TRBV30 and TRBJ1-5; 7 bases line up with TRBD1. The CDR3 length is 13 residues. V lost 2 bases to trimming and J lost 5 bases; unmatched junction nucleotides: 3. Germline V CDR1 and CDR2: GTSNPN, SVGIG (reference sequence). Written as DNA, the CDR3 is TGTGCCTGGAGTAGGGGGCGCGATCAGCCCCAGCATTTT. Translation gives CAWSRGRDQPQHF.

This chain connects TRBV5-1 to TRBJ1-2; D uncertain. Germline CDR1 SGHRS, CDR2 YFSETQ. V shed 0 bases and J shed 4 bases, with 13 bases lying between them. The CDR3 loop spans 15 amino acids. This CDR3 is CASSLGIEGGYGYTF. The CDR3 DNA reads TGCGCCAGCAGCTTGGGGATTGAGGGAGGCTATGGCTACACCTTC.